Listed here are 21 T cell receptor beta chains from one sample, sequenced in a study of control samples from healthy donors and cancer patients. Some clones are missing from TCRdb's copy, which holds only in-frame ones; the method was immunoSEQ multiplex PCR. The sample yields some 10,000 clones, approximately 91% seen once. Sequenced input: PBMCs. The receptors derive from a man in his sixties with colorectal cancer.

The chain has TRBV28 and TRBJ2-1; 10 nucleotides match TRBD1. CDR1 is MDHEN, CDR2 SYDVKM, per germline. V lost 7 bases and J lost 4; bases outside the gene matches: 13. The CDR3 is 17 amino acids. The CDR3 here is CASKPLWGQGQYNEQFF. CDR3 nucleotides: TGTGCCAGCAAACCCTTGTGGGGACAGGGGCAATACAATGAGCAGTTCTTC.

V and J are TRBV4-1 and TRBJ1-5, with 9 bases aligning to TRBD1. The germline V gene has CDR1 MGHRA and CDR2 YSYEKL. V was clipped by 1 base and J by 7 bases; unmatched bases: 8. This CDR3 has 16 residues. CDR3 nucleotides: TGCGCCAGCAGCCAAGGACAGGGGGGCTTGGGACAGCCCCAGCATTTT. Residues: CASSQGQGGLGQPQHF.

This chain links TRBV19 with TRBJ2-7; D perhaps matches TRBD1 (5 bases). There are 13 residues in the CDR3. The V gene's germline CDR1 is LNHDA and CDR2 SQIVND (reference sequence). Trimming pared 4 bases from V and 3 bases from J, leaving 10 bases between. CDR3 protein: CASSRRQFYEQYF. The CDR3 coding sequence is TGTGCCAGTAGTAGGAGACAGTTCTACGAGCAGTACTTC.

This chain joins TRBV5-1 and TRBJ1-3; TRBD1 aligns across 9 bases. Germline V gives CDR1 SGHRS, CDR2 YFSETQ. This CDR3 is built from 15 residues. Germline trimming cut 0 bases from V and 5 bases from J; bases unmatched to any gene: 3. Here the CDR3 DNA reads TGCGCCAGCAGCTTGGGCGGGACAGGGAGAAACACCATATATTTT. Translating it yields CASSLGGTGRNTIYF.

This clone has only a few counts. The genes are TRBV28 and TRBJ1-1, with D possibly being TRBD1 (6 bases). The CDR3 loop spans 14 amino acids. The V gene's germline CDR1 is MDHEN and CDR2 SYDVKM. V shed 5 bases and J shed 0 bases, with 10 bases lying between them. This CDR3 reads CASSVGQMNTEAFF. The CDR3 DNA sequence: TGTGCCAGCAGTGTAGGACAGATGAACACTGAAGCTTTCTTT.

The genes are TRBV3-1 (or the pseudogene TRBV3-2) and TRBJ1-1; no clear D gene. The V gene's germline CDR1 is LGHDT and CDR2 YNNKEL (reference sequence). The CDR3 is 15 amino acids. V lost 3 bases and J lost 0, with 11 bases in between. The CDR3 DNA is TGTGCCAGCAGCCAGGCTCGCCGATTGAACACTGAAGCTTTCTTT. Its translation is CASSQARRLNTEAFF.

The CDR3: CAWSPAWTAPGYGYTF. Written as DNA, the CDR3 is TGTGCCTGGAGTCCGGCATGGACAGCCCCAGGTTATGGCTACACCTTC. The genes are TRBV30 and TRBJ1-2, with D possibly matching TRBD1 (6 bases). Per the germline V gene, CDR1 is GTSNPN and CDR2 is SVGIG (reference sequence). Trimming stripped 2 bases from V and 5 bases from J, with 21 bases between. The CDR3 has 16 residues. The complete variable domain, with remaining parts taken from reference TRBV30 and TRBJ1-2, reads SQTIHQWPATLVQPVGSPLSLECTVEGTSNPNLYWYRQAAGRGLQLLFYSVGIGQISSEVPQNLSASRPQDRQFILSSKKLLLSDSGFYLCAWSPAWTAPGYGYTFGSGTRLTVV.

The rearrangement joins TRBV11-1 to TRBJ2-1; 9 nucleotides agree with TRBD1. The ends lost 4 bases at V and 15 bases at J; junction bases unmatched: 13. From germline, CDR1 is SGHAT and CDR2 FQDESV (reference sequence). This CDR3 comprises 14 residues. CDR3 in amino acids: CASSWNVGDRERFF. CDR3 sequence (DNA): TGTGCCAGCAGCTGGAACGTAGGGGACAGGGAAAGGTTCTTC.

V usage is TRBV7-2 and J usage is TRBJ2-3; D gene ambiguous. The germline CDR1 and CDR2 sequences are SGHTA and FQGNSA. The CDR3 loop spans 13 amino acids. V was shortened by 2 bases and J by 4 bases, with 7 bases between the two germline ends. The CDR3 DNA reads as TGTGCCAGCAGCTTAATTCTACCAGATACGCAGTATTTT. Its translation: CASSLILPDTQYF. The full variable domain, rest sourced from reference TRBV7-2 and TRBJ2-3, is GAGVSQSPSNKVTEKGKDVELRCDPISGHTALYWYRQSLGQGLEFLIYFQGNSAPDKSGLPSDRFSAERTGGSVSTLTIQRTQQEDSAVYLCASSLILPDTQYFGPGTRLTVL.

The chain joins TRBV9 to TRBJ1-2; D might be TRBD1 (6 bases). V was cut by 0 bases and J by 8 bases, with 11 bases left in between. The CDR3 has 13 amino acids. Germline V gene lookup returns CDR1 SGDLS and CDR2 YYNGEE. CDR3 sequence reads: CASSVDLTGGYTF. Here the CDR3 DNA reads TGTGCCAGCAGCGTAGACCTCACAGGGGGCTACACCTTC.

The chain uses TRBV19 and TRBJ2-3; D ambiguous. The CDR3 is made up of 15 amino acids. CDR1 LNHDA and CDR2 SQIVND come from the germline V gene (reference sequence). V lost 5 bases to trimming and J lost 1 base, with 13 bases between them. CDR3 sequence (DNA): TGTGCCAGTAGTCTCCATCCATTAGGCACAGATACGCAGTATTTT. Translated: CASSLHPLGTDTQYF.

The rearrangement links TRBV28 to TRBJ2-1, with 9 nucleotides matching TRBD1. The CDR3 spans 16 residues. CDR1 MDHEN and CDR2 SYDVKM come from the germline V gene. V gave up 5 bases and J gave up 3 bases; unmatched junction bases: 8. This chain's CDR3 is CASSGTGTGLYNEQFF. Here the CDR3 DNA reads TGTGCCAGCAGTGGAACCGGGACAGGGCTCTACAATGAGCAGTTCTTC.

The chain recombines TRBV18 with TRBJ1-5; D remains unclear. Trimming left V 4 bases short and J 5 bases short, with 9 bases between. CDR1 and CDR2 (germline): KGHSH, LQKENI. The CDR3 covers 13 residues. The CDR3 DNA reads as TGTGCCAGCTCACTGGGATTGGATCAGCCCCAGCATTTT. Translating it yields CASSLGLDQPQHF.

To note about this clone: Germline is not matched at one junction end, which may reflect a read error. This chain connects TRBV6-6 to TRBJ2-3; the match to TRBD1 covers 9 bases. Looked up from germline, CDR1 is MNHNY and CDR2 is SVGAGI (reference sequence). This CDR3 has 15 residues. In nucleotides, the CDR3 is TGTGCCAGCAGTATGAAGGACAGGGGCACATATACGCAGTATTTT. Amino acid sequence: CASSMKDRGTYTQYF.

The rearrangement joins TRBV7-6 to TRBJ1-2; 7 nucleotides agree with TRBD1. The length of the CDR3 is 16 residues. V shed 1 base, J shed 7 bases, and the junction held 12 bases outside the gene matches. The germline gives CDR1 SGHVS, CDR2 FNYEAQ. CDR3 amino acids: CASSLDRRGGLRGYTF. The CDR3 nucleotides read TGTGCCAGCAGCTTAGATCGCAGGGGGGGTTTACGTGGCTACACCTTC.

The rearrangement uses TRBV7-2 and TRBJ1-2; a weak D match, TRBD1 (5 bases). The germline CDR1 and CDR2 sequences are SGHTA and FQGNSA. This CDR3 has 13 residues. V was cut by 10 bases and J by 4 bases, with 16 bases left in between. CDR3 region: CAIPGGAVYGYTF. The CDR3 DNA is TGTGCCATCCCTGGCGGGGCCGTCTATGGCTACACCTTC.

This clone appeared once. V usage is TRBV4-3 and J usage is TRBJ2-2; weak D call: TRBD1 (7 bases). The CDR3 runs 16 residues. The germline gives CDR1 LGHNA, CDR2 YSLEER. The ends were cut back, 4 bases at V and 4 bases at J, with 16 bases in the middle. CDR3 coding DNA: TGCGCCAGCAGCCCGACCAGGGGGGCTGGCACCGGGGAGCTGTTTTTT. It codes for CASSPTRGAGTGELFF.

The rearrangement joins TRBV10-1 to TRBJ1-2; no definite D call. The CDR3 is 13 amino acids. Deletions cut 10 bases from V and 4 bases from J, with 16 bases between. CDR1 WNHNN and CDR2 SYGVQD come from the germline V gene (reference sequence). The CDR3 DNA sequence: TGCGCCACCTGCGTAAGCGGCCTCTATGGCTACACCTTC. Amino acid sequence: CATCVSGLYGYTF.

For the CDR3, the DNA is TGTGCCAGCAGCACCAGAGTACGGTATGGCTACACCTTC. Translation: CASSTRVRYGYTF. The chain is built from TRBV5-4 and TRBJ1-2, with D unclear. CDR1 and CDR2 from the germline V gene are SGHNT and YYREEE (reference sequence). This CDR3 is 13 amino acids long. The V end lost 4 bases, the J end lost 5 bases, and 12 bases lay between the germline ends.

The chain has TRBV27 and TRBJ1-1; D unclear. The V gene's germline CDR1 is MNHEY and CDR2 SMNVEV (reference sequence). The CDR3 contains 14 residues. Trimming pared 3 bases from V and 4 bases from J, leaving 12 bases between. The CDR3 reads CASSFSSRGTEAFF. The DNA of the CDR3 is TGTGCCAGCAGTTTCTCCTCCCGGGGCACTGAAGCTTTCTTT.

This rearrangement joins TRBV12-3 or TRBV12-4 to TRBJ1-2; 7 positions agree with TRBD1. The CDR3 contains 13 residues. The ends lost 5 bases at V and 1 base at J; junction bases unmatched: 1. CDR3 DNA sequence: TGTGCCAGCAGTGGGGACAGTAACTATGGCTACACCTTC. It encodes CASSGDSNYGYTF.